This paragraph reports one T cell receptor (beta chain). The length of the CDR3 is 13 residues. Trimming stripped 6 bases from V and 6 bases from J, with 13 bases between. The data belong to a study of blood T cell repertoires in COVID-19. This table comes from immunoSEQ multiplex PCR, and its TCRdb copy is limited to in-frame clones, with some not included. The sample consists of over 250,000 clones, about nine tenths of them appearing once. This receptor was obtained from a man aged 50-60 years with acute or convalescent COVID-19. The sample was peripheral blood. The gene calls are TRBV12-3 or TRBV12-4 and TRBJ2-3; possibly TRBD2 for D (7 bases). The CDR3 coding sequence is TGTGCCAGCAGCTCCTGGGGGGGCGATACGCAGTATTTT. Protein sequence: CASSSWGGDTQYF.